The clone carrying this T cell receptor beta chain has a handful of counts. Authors' analysis steps: Reference gene primer amplification in the assay estimated nucleated cell counts. TCRdb's copy holds only in-frame clones and misses some; the assay was immunoSEQ multiplex PCR. For V, J and clone size, that table is used; D and trimming come from the DNA. The sample records around 190,000 clones, roughly 88% being singletons. These data come from a study of blood T cell repertoires in COVID-19. Study context: The United States, Italy and Spain provided the acute and convalescent COVID-19 samples. PBMCs, B-cell-depleted T cells, or T cells were the source of the cDNA or gDNA that made up the material.

CDR3 length: 13 amino acids. Trimming removed 5 bases from V and 10 bases from J; junction bases left unmatched: 5. CDR1 and CDR2 (germline): MRHNA, SNTAGT. This TCR was sampled from a human donor in a cohort sampled during active COVID-19. The V and J genes are TRBV6-4 and TRBJ1-6; 7 nucleotides align to TRBD1. Material for sequencing was peripheral blood. For the CDR3, the DNA is TGTGCCAGCAGTCAGACAGGGAACTCACCCCTCCACTTT. This encodes CASSQTGNSPLHF.